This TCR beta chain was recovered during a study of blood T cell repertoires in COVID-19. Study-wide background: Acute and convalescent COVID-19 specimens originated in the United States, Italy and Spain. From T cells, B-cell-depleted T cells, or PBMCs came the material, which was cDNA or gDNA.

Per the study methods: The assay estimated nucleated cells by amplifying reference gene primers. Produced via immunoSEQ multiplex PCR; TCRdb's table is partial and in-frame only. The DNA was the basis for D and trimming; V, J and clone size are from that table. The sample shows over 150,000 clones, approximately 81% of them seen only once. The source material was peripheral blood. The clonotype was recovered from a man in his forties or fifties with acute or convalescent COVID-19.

The CDR3 sequence: CASSYQGKEDQPQHF. The CDR3 nucleotides are TGTGCCAGCAGTTACCAGGGGAAGGAGGATCAGCCCCAGCATTTT. This sequence joins TRBV6-5 and TRBJ1-5, with D possibly TRBD1 on 6 matching bases. Trimming cost V 2 bases and J 5 bases, with 13 bases left between them. The CDR3 has 15 amino acids. CDR1 is MNHEY, CDR2 SVGAGI, per germline.